One sample yielded the 30 T cell receptor beta chains listed below, sequenced in a study of blood T cell repertoires in COVID-19. The table came from immunoSEQ multiplex PCR; TCRdb's copy has only in-frame clones and leaves some out. The table has almost 250,000 clones, around 89% seen once. The sample taken for sequencing was PBMCs or T cells enriched from blood (not recorded which). These receptors were taken from a woman aged 25 to 39 who had recovered from COVID-19.

J is TRBJ2-5 and V is TRBV11-2, with 12 nucleotides matching TRBD2. Trimming took 6 bases from V and 4 from J; bases not matched to a gene: 6. This CDR3 spans 15 amino acids. Germline V lookup: CDR1 SGHAT, CDR2 FQNNGV. DNA for the CDR3: TGTGCCAGCAGTCCTAGCGGGAGGGTGAGAGAGACCCAGTACTTC. The encoded protein is CASSPSGRVRETQYF.

The chain recombines TRBV19 with TRBJ2-1; D not certain. This CDR3 is 15 amino acids long. CDR1 and CDR2 from the germline V gene are LNHDA and SQIVND (reference sequence). V dropped 0 bases and J dropped 3 bases, with 9 bases sitting between them. CDR3 sequence: CASSIDLEHYNEQFF. The CDR3 DNA is TGTGCCAGTAGTATAGATCTAGAGCACTACAATGAGCAGTTCTTC.

V usage is TRBV29-1 and J usage is TRBJ1-2; D not resolved. This CDR3 is 13 amino acids long. Germline V CDR1 and CDR2: SQVTM, ANQGSEA. Deletions cut 4 bases from V and 2 bases from J, with 11 bases between. CDR3 loop: CSVVSTGNYGYTF. CDR3 nucleotide sequence: TGCAGCGTTGTGTCGACCGGGAACTATGGCTACACCTTC. Complete variable domain (other parts from reference TRBV29-1 and TRBJ1-2): SAVISQKPSRDICQRGTSLTIQCQVDSQVTMMFWYRQQPGQSLTLIATANQGSEATYESGFVIDKFPISRPNLTFSTLTVSNMSPEDSSIYLCSVVSTGNYGYTFGSGTRLTVV.

The V gene is TRBV25-1, the J gene TRBJ1-6; 7 bases map to TRBD1. The CDR3 has 16 amino acids. Germline V lookup: CDR1 MGHDK, CDR2 SYGVNS. Unmatched junction bases numbered 7, after V lost 1 base and J lost 7 bases. This CDR3 reads CASSEFSGTENSPLHF. CDR3 sequence (DNA): TGTGCCAGCAGTGAATTTTCCGGGACAGAGAATTCACCCCTCCACTTT.

As DNA, the CDR3 is TGCAGCGTTGATTCTAGCGGGAGCTTCTACAATGAGCAGTTCTTC. Protein: CSVDSSGSFYNEQFF. The chain is built from TRBV29-1 and TRBJ2-1; 10 nucleotides match TRBD2. The V segment lost 3 bases and the J segment 3 bases; nucleotides outside the gene matches: 5. Germline lookup yields CDR1 SQVTM and CDR2 ANQGSEA. The CDR3 covers 15 residues.

This chain uses TRBV15 with TRBJ1-1, with D possibly being TRBD1 (6 bases). The V gene lost 2 bases and the J gene lost 7 bases, with 17 bases spanning the gap. Germline loops: CDR1 LNHNV, CDR2 YYDKDF (reference sequence). The CDR3 covers 15 residues. CDR3 loop: CATSRPTGTLLEAFF. The CDR3 DNA sequence: TGTGCCACCAGCAGACCTACAGGGACCCTCCTTGAAGCTTTCTTT.

The chain has TRBV12-3 or TRBV12-4 and TRBJ1-1; possible D gene TRBD1, 6 bases. Trimming left V 7 bases short and J 7 bases short, with 10 bases between. This CDR3 region has 11 residues. The CDR3 DNA is TGTGCCAGCACCCGGACAGATGAAGCTTTCTTT. Its protein is CASTRTDEAFF.

J is TRBJ1-5 and V is TRBV9, with 9 bases fitting TRBD1. Unmatched junction bases numbered 7, after V lost 3 bases and J lost 6 bases. Per germline, CDR1 SGDLS and CDR2 YYNGEE. CDR3 length equals 15 residues. The CDR3 protein is CASSAGTGRGQPQHF. The DNA for the CDR3 is TGTGCCAGCAGCGCGGGGACAGGGCGCGGTCAGCCCCAGCATTTT.

The rearrangement links TRBV7-9 to TRBJ2-7; D uncertain. Per germline, CDR1 SEHNR and CDR2 FQNEAQ (reference sequence). The CDR3 is made up of 12 amino acids. V gave up 5 bases and J gave up 4 bases, with 9 bases separating them. In nucleotides, the CDR3 is TGTGCCAGCAGCCAAGGCAGGTACGAGCAGTACTTC. Its protein product is CASSQGRYEQYF.

J is TRBJ2-7 and V is TRBV5-5, with 7 positions matching TRBD1. This CDR3 has 14 amino acids. In germline, CDR1 is SGHKS, CDR2 YYEKEE (reference sequence). The junction had 5 bases not matched to a gene; V was cut back by 3 bases and J by 2 bases. The CDR3 coding sequence is TGTGCCAGCAGCTACTCGGGACAGCCCTACGAGCAGTACTTC. The encoded protein is CASSYSGQPYEQYF.

The genes are TRBV27 and TRBJ2-3, with D tentatively TRBD2 (6 bases). V lost 0 bases, J lost 4 bases, and 8 bases lay in between. CDR3 size: 14 residues. Germline values: CDR1 MNHEY, CDR2 SMNVEV (reference sequence). In nucleotides, the CDR3 is TGTGCCAGCAGTTTATCGTCGGGGGCAGATACGCAGTATTTT. Its translation: CASSLSSGADTQYF.

The chain joins TRBV19 to TRBJ2-7; 11 bases agree with TRBD1. Germline assignment: CDR1 LNHDA and CDR2 SQIVND (reference sequence). J gave up 7 bases and V 5 bases, and 7 bases lay outside the gene matches. This CDR3 is built from 14 residues. In nucleotides, the CDR3 is TGTGCCAGTAGTGCGGGACAGGGGGTGGGTGAGCAGTACTTC. Encoded protein: CASSAGQGVGEQYF.

This clone has more than one count but fewer than ten. The chain uses TRBV2 and TRBJ2-7; 9 bases line up with TRBD1. Germline V gives CDR1 SNHLY, CDR2 FYNNEI. The CDR3 covers 14 residues. Trimming took 4 bases from V and 4 from J; bases not matched to a gene: 5. CDR3 loop: CASSVTGGSYEQYF. In DNA, the CDR3 is TGTGCCAGCAGTGTGACAGGGGGTTCGTACGAGCAGTACTTC.

The chain couples TRBV7-9 to TRBJ2-5, with TRBD1 as a possible D gene (6 bases). The germline V and J ends were trimmed by 2 bases and 3 bases, with 10 bases remaining between them. The germline CDR1 and CDR2 sequences are SEHNR and FQNEAQ (reference sequence). The CDR3 has 14 amino acids. CDR3 DNA sequence: TGTGCCAGCAGCTTAACCGGGACAAAAGAGACCCAGTACTTC. It yields the protein CASSLTGTKETQYF.

The chain combines TRBV7-2 with TRBJ2-7; 9 bases fit TRBD2. Germline trimming cut 4 bases from V and 0 bases from J; bases unmatched to any gene: 4. CDR3 length: 15 residues. Germline V CDR1 and CDR2: SGHTA, FQGNSA. CDR3 DNA: TGTGCCAGCAGCTCAAGCGGGGGGAGCTCCTACGAGCAGTACTTC. Its protein product is CASSSSGGSSYEQYF.

CDR3 region: CASSSLEQYF. The CDR3 nucleotides are TGTGCCAGTAGTTCACTAGAGCAGTACTTC. The rearrangement uses TRBV19 and TRBJ2-7; no clear D gene. Germline assignment: CDR1 LNHDA and CDR2 SQIVND (reference sequence). V was clipped by 5 bases and J by 7 bases, with 6 bases between them. The CDR3 sequence is 10 residues long.

V usage is TRBV5-1 and J usage is TRBJ1-3; D is ambiguous. CDR3 length: 15 amino acids. The germline V and J ends were trimmed by 0 bases and 0 bases, with 7 bases remaining between them. Germline CDR1 and CDR2: SGHRS and YFSETQ. CDR3 region: CASSLAGSSGNTIYF. CDR3 DNA sequence: TGCGCCAGCAGCTTGGCCGGGAGCTCTGGAAACACCATATATTTT.

The genes are TRBV7-9 and TRBJ1-2; 12 bases are shared with TRBD1. Germline V gene data show CDR1 as SEHNR and CDR2 as FQNEAQ (reference sequence). The CDR3 extends over 15 amino acids. J was trimmed by 4 bases and V by 4 bases; bases with no gene match: 4. The CDR3 here is CASSSGTGGAYGYTF. CDR3 DNA: TGTGCCAGCAGCTCGGGGACAGGGGGCGCCTATGGCTACACCTTC.

The chain employs TRBV28 and TRBJ1-2; D uncertain. Germline V gene data show CDR1 as MDHEN and CDR2 as SYDVKM. The CDR3 is 15 residues long. V was trimmed by 9 bases and J by 4 bases, leaving 21 bases between them. This CDR3 is CASYPSGIGGYGYTF. The CDR3 nucleotides read TGTGCCAGTTACCCCTCCGGGATTGGAGGCTATGGCTACACCTTC.

The chain couples TRBV12-3 or TRBV12-4 to TRBJ1-1; D gene ambiguous. The CDR3 sequence is 13 residues long. Trimming left V 6 bases short and J 1 base short, with 9 bases between. For the CDR3, the DNA is TGTGCCAGCAGATCCAGCGGGAACACTGAAGCTTTCTTT. This translates into CASRSSGNTEAFF.

The chain recombines TRBV27 with TRBJ2-7; 7 bases align to TRBD2. There are 14 residues in the CDR3. J was trimmed by 5 bases and V by 5 bases; bases with no gene match: 9. CDR1 and CDR2 (germline): MNHEY, SMNVEV (reference sequence). CDR3 loop: CASSLRVAGNEQYF. The CDR3, as DNA: TGTGCCAGCAGTCTCAGGGTAGCGGGCAACGAGCAGTACTTC.

This clone appeared a few times. The gene calls are TRBV10-3 and TRBJ2-1; 8 bases agree with TRBD2. The germline V gene has CDR1 ENHRY and CDR2 SYGVKD. V lost 6 bases to trimming and J lost 4 bases; unmatched junction nucleotides: 8. The CDR3 contains 15 residues. For the CDR3, the DNA is TGTGCCATCAGACGAGCGGGAGCTCAGTACAATGAGCAGTTCTTC. This codes for CAIRRAGAQYNEQFF.

J is TRBJ1-1 and V is TRBV6-5, with 7 nucleotides matching TRBD1. The trim removed 9 bases at V and 9 bases at J, leaving 13 bases unmatched. CDR3 length: 13 residues. The V gene's germline CDR1 is MNHEY and CDR2 SVGAGI. The CDR3 nucleotides are TGTGCCAGTCCCCAATTTCCGGGACAGAAAGCTTTCTTT. Residues: CASPQFPGQKAFF.

This rearrangement joins TRBV9 to TRBJ1-4; 9 positions match TRBD1. This CDR3 has 15 amino acids. V lost 4 bases and J lost 5; bases outside the gene matches: 6. CDR1 SGDLS and CDR2 YYNGEE come from the germline V gene. CDR3 region: CASSFMTGGNEKLFF. As DNA, the CDR3 is TGTGCCAGCAGCTTCATGACAGGGGGAAATGAAAAACTGTTTTTT.

The genes are TRBV28 and TRBJ1-2; a weak D match, TRBD1 (6 bases). Germline assignment: CDR1 MDHEN and CDR2 SYDVKM. The V end lost 6 bases, the J end lost 3 bases, and 14 bases lay between the germline ends. The CDR3 covers 14 residues. CDR3 DNA: TGTGCCAGCAGCAGCGAGGGGGGGTACTATGGCTACACCTTC. Amino acids: CASSSEGGYYGYTF.

CDR3 sequence: CASSVEQGAGYTF. CDR3 nucleotides: TGTGCCAGCAGTGTGGAACAGGGGGCAGGCTACACCTTC. V is TRBV27 and J is TRBJ1-2; 9 bases match TRBD1. The CDR3 covers 13 residues. The germline V gene has CDR1 MNHEY and CDR2 SMNVEV (reference sequence). The V and J ends lost 5 bases and 8 bases, in that order; junction bases with no gene match: 6.

The CDR3 loop reads CASSYGWVGGTEAFF. The CDR3 coding sequence is TGTGCCAGCAGTTACGGGTGGGTGGGGGGCACTGAAGCTTTCTTT. V usage is TRBV6-5 and J usage is TRBJ1-1, with D perhaps matching TRBD1 (5 bases). V gave up 2 bases and J gave up 4 bases, with 14 bases separating them. This CDR3 contains 15 residues. Germline loops: CDR1 MNHEY, CDR2 SVGAGI.

J is TRBJ2-2 and V is TRBV5-1; 8 nucleotides align to TRBD1. This CDR3 is built from 16 residues. CDR1 is SGHRS and CDR2 is YFSETQ in the germline V gene. V lost 4 bases, J lost 2 bases, and 7 bases stayed unmatched. CDR3: CASSISGGYNTGELFF. Written as DNA, the CDR3 is TGCGCCAGCAGCATCTCAGGGGGCTATAACACCGGGGAGCTGTTTTTT.

The chain is built from TRBV29-1 and TRBJ1-2, with no clear D. V gave up 7 bases and J gave up 4 bases, with 25 bases separating them. This CDR3 is built from 16 residues. Germline loops: CDR1 SQVTM, CDR2 ANQGSEA. This CDR3 reads CSAVTSSWAIIYGYTF. The CDR3 nucleotides are TGCAGCGCAGTCACTTCATCCTGGGCTATTATCTATGGCTACACCTTC.

The chain employs TRBV19 and TRBJ1-4, with 7 bases aligning to TRBD1. The CDR3 loop spans 15 amino acids. V shed 4 bases and J 8 bases; nucleotides not matched to a gene: 10. Germline assignment: CDR1 LNHDA and CDR2 SQIVND (reference sequence). This CDR3 reads CASSKTTGLYEKLFF. CDR3 nucleotides: TGTGCCAGTAGTAAGACGACAGGGTTATACGAAAAACTGTTTTTT.